The clone carrying this TCR beta chain has a handful of counts. What it binds is unknown. Trimming cost V 4 bases and J 5 bases; bases outside gene matches: 6. The CDR3 extends over 15 amino acids. Construction of the TCRbeta library involved unique molecular identifiers. TCRdb itself ran the PCR reads through MiXCR, one entry per CDR3 protein. The table includes 200,000 to 250,000 distinct CDR3 sequences, roughly 9.1% detected once. This specimen comes from a study of T-cell reconstitution after alpha-beta-depleted transplantation in children. Points from the study as a whole: Elevated TCRbeta diversity at day 60 was traced, in some patients, to surviving recipient T cells and thymic progenitors. Reportedly, only several hundred clones from non-depleted graft cells drove alpha-beta T-cell counts at about two months. T cells produced anew were the main source of T-cell counts and diversity one year after transplant.

The chain joins TRBV12-3 or TRBV12-4 to TRBJ1-4, with TRBD1 identical over 8 bases. Sequenced material: PBMCs, mostly from graft donor cells, taken 360 days after TCRalphabeta/CD19-depleted stem cell transplant. The clonotype originates from a male patient under 10 years old who had a stem cell transplant for acute myeloid leukemia, so the T cells may come from the graft donor. The CDR3 spells CASSYSRTGNEKLFF. The CDR3 coding sequence is TGTGCCAGCAGTTATTCTAGGACAGGGAATGAAAAACTGTTTTTT.